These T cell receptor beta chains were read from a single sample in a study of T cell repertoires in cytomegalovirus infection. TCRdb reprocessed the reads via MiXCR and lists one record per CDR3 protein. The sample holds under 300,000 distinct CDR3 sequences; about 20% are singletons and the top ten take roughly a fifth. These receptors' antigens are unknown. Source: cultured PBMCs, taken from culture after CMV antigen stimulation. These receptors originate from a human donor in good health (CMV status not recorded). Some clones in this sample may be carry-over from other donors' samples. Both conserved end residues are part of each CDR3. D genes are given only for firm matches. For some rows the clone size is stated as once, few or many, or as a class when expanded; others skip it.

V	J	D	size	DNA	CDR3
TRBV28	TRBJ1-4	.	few	TGTGCCAGCAGCCGCGGACGGTTTAATGAAAAACTGTTTTTT	CASSRGRFNEKLFF
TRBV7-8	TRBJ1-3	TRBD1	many	TGTGCCAGCAGCCTGACAGGGGCTGGAAACACCATATATTTT	CASSLTGAGNTIYF
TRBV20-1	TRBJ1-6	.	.	TGCAGTGCTGGTAGACAGAGCTCCTATAATTCACCCCTCCACTTT	CSAGRQSSYNSPLHF
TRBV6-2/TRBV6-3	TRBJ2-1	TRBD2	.	TGTGCCAGCAGTTACCCCCTTATGGCTAGCGGGTTTAACAATGAGCAGTTCTTC	CASSYPLMASGFNNEQFF
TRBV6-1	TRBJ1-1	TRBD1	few	TGTGCCAGCAGCTGGACAGGGGACGCTGAAGCTTTCTTT	CASSWTGDAEAFF
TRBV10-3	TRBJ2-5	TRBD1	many	TGTGCCATCTCCGGGCAGGGGGCGAGGGAGACCCAGTACTTC	CAISGQGARETQYF
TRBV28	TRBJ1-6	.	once	TGTGCCAGCCCACTAAGCCACCATTCCGGCCGAGGTAATTCACCCCTCCACTTT	CASPLSHHSGRGNSPLHF
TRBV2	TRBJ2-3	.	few	TGTGCCAGCAGCCCTGTCCCCAACCGGCGGGAAACTAGCACAGATACGCAGTATTTT	CASSPVPNRRETSTDTQYF
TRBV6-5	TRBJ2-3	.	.	TGTGCCAGCAGCCCCAGGGGAGGCACAGATACGCAGTATTTT	CASSPRGGTDTQYF
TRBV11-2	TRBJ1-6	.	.	TGTGCCAGCAGCTTCGGAGCTGCTCCCCTCCACTTT	CASSFGAAPLHF
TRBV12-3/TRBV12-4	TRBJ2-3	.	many	TGTGCCAGCAGTTTAGTCATACAAGACTCTAGCACAGATACGCAGTATTTT	CASSLVIQDSSTDTQYF
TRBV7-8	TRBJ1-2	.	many	TGTGCCAGCAGCCCCAGTCCAGAGATCTATGGCTACACCTTC	CASSPSPEIYGYTF
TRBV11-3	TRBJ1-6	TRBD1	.	TGTGCCAGCGCGACAGGGGTGGATTCACCCCTCCACTTT	CASATGVDSPLHF
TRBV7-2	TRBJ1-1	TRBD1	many	TGTGCCAGCAGCTTAGGATTGGGACAGGACCTTTTTTCGGAAGCTTTCTTT	CASSLGLGQDLFSEAFF
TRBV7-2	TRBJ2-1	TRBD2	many	TGTGCCACCCAACGGACTAGCGGGAGTTATGAGCAGTTCTTC	CATQRTSGSYEQFF
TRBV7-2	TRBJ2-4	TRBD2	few	TGTGCCAGCAGTAGAGACCGAGCGGGACTACTAGCCAAAAACATTCAGTACTTC	CASSRDRAGLLAKNIQYF
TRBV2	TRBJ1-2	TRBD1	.	TGTGCCAGCAGTCCGGGACAGGTCTCTGGCTACACCTTC	CASSPGQVSGYTF
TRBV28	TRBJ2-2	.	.	TGTGCCAGCAGTTCCGATTACACCGGGACCGACAACACCGGGGAGCTGTTTTTT	CASSSDYTGTDNTGELFF
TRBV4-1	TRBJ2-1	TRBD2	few	TGCGCCAGCAGCCAAGGGAGGAGAAGCGGGAGGGCCGGGGAGCAGTTCTTC	CASSQGRRSGRAGEQFF
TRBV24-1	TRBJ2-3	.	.	TGTGCCACCAGTGATTTCACCACCGGTAGGCATACGCAGTATTTT	CATSDFTTGRHTQYF
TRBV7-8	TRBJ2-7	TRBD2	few	TGTGCCACTGGGGAGGGCGAGCAGTACTTC	CATGEGEQYF
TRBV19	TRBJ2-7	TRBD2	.	TGTGCCAGTAGTATCCCGTCTGCTAGCGGGAGGTACGAGCAGTACTTC	CASSIPSASGRYEQYF
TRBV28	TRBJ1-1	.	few	TGTGCCAGCAGCTCCGGCCCCGCCGACACTGAAGCTTTCTTT	CASSSGPADTEAFF
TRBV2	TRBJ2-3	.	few	TGTGCCAGCAGTGAAGCCCTAGCGAGAAGCACAGATACGCAGTATTTT	CASSEALARSTDTQYF
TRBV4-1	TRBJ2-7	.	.	TGCGCCAGCAGCCAAGATGACGACCCTTCCTACGAGCAGTACTTC	CASSQDDDPSYEQYF
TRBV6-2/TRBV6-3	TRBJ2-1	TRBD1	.	TGTGCCAGCAGTCCTCGGATGACAGGGGACAATGAGCAGTTCTTC	CASSPRMTGDNEQFF
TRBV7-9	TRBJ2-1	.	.	TGTGCCAGCAGTTACACATCGAGCTCCTACAATGAGCAGTTCTTC	CASSYTSSSYNEQFF
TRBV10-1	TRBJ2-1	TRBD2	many	TGCGCCAGCAGTGAGTCCGGGGGAGGGCCGAATGAGCAGTTCTTC	CASSESGGGPNEQFF
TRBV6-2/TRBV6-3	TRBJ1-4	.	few	TGTGCCAGCAGTTCGGGACTTGGAAAACTGTTTTTT	CASSSGLGKLFF
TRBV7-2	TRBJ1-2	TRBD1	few	TGTGCCAGCAGCTTAGTTCCTAGAGGGGGCGAACATGGCTACACCTTC	CASSLVPRGGEHGYTF